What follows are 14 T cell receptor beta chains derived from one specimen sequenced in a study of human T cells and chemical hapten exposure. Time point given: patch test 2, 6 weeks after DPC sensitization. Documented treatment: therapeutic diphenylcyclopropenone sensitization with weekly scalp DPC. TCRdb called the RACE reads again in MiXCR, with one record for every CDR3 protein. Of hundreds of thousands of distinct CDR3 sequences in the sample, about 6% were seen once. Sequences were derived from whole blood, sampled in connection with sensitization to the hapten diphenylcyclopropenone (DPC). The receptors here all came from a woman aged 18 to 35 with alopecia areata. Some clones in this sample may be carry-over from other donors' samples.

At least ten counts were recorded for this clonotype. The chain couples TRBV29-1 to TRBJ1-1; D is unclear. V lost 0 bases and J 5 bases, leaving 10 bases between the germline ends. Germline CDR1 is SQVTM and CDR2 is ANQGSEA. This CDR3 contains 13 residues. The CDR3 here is CSVEDTVRTEAFF. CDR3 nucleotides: TGCAGCGTTGAAGACACAGTGCGGACTGAAGCTTTCTTT.

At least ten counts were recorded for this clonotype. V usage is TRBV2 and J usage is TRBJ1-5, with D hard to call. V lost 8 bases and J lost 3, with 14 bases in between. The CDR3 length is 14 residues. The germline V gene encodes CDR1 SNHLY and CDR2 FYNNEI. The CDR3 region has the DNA TGTGCCAGCGGGCCGGGGAGGATCAATCAGCCCCAGCATTTT. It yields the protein CASGPGRINQPQHF.

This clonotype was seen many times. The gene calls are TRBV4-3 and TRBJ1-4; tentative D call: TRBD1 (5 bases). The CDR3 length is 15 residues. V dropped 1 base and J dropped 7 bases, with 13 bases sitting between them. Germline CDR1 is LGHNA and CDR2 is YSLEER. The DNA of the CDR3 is TGCGCCAGCAGCCAAGTGACAGATCCCAGTGAAAAACTGTTTTTT. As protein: CASSQVTDPSEKLFF.

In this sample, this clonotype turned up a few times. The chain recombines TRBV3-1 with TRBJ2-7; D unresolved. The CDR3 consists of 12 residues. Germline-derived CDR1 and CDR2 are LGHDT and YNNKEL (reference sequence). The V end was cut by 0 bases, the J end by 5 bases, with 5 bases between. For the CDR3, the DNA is TGTGCCAGCAGCCAAGATCTTCACGAGCAGTACTTC. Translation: CASSQDLHEQYF.

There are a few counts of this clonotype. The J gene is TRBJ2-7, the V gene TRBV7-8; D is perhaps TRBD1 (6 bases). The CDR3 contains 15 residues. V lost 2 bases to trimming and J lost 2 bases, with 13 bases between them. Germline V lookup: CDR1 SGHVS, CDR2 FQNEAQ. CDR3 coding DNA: TGTGCCAGCAGCTTACGTAGGACAGAGACCTACGAGCAGTACTTC. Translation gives CASSLRRTETYEQYF.

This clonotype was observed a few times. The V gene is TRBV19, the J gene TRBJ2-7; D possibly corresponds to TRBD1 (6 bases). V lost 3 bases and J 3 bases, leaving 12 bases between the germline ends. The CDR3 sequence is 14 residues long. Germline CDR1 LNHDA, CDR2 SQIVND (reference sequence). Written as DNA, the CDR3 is TGTGCCAGTAGTATGTGGGGGACATACTACGAGCAGTACTTC. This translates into CASSMWGTYYEQYF.

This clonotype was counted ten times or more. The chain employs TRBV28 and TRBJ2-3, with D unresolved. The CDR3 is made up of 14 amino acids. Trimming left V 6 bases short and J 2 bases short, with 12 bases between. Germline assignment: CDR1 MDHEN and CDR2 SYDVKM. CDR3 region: CASRPPGDTDTQYF. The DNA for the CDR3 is TGTGCCAGCAGGCCCCCGGGCGACACAGATACGCAGTATTTT.

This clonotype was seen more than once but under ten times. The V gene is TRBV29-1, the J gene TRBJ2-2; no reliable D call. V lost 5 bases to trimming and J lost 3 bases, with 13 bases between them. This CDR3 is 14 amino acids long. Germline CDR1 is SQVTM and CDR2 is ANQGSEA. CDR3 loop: CSVCLQGDTGELFF. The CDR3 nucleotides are TGCAGCGTTTGTCTCCAAGGCGACACCGGGGAGCTGTTTTTT.

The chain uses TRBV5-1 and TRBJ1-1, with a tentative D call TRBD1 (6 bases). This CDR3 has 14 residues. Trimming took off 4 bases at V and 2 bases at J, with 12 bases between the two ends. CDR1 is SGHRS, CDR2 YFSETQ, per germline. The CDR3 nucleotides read TGCGCCAGCAGCGTAACAGGGCTCAACACTGAAGCTTTCTTT. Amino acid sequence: CASSVTGLNTEAFF.

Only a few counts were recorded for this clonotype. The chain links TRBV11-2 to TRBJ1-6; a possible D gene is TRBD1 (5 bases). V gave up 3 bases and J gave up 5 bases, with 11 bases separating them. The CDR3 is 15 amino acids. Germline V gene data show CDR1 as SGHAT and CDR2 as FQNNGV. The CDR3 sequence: CASSFTGTDNSPLHF. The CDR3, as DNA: TGTGCCAGCAGCTTCACCGGGACGGATAATTCACCCCTCCACTTT.

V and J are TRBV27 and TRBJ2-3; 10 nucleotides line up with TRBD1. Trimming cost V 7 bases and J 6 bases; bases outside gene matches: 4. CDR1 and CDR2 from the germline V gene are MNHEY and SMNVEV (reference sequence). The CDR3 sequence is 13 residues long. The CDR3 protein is CASKDRGKDTQYF. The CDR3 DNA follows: TGTGCCAGCAAGGACAGGGGGAAGGATACGCAGTATTTT.

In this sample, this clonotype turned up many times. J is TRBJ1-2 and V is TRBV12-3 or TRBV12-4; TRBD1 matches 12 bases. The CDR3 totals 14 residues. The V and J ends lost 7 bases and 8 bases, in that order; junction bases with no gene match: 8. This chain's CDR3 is CASTRDRGLEGYTF. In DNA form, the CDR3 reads TGTGCCAGCACCCGGGACAGGGGGCTTGAGGGCTACACCTTC.

The CDR3 DNA sequence: TGCGCCAGCAGCTTGGCTAGCGGGAGGGCCACAGATACGCAGTATTTT. Protein: CASSLASGRATDTQYF. The chain links TRBV5-1 to TRBJ2-3; 12 bases map to TRBD2. Trimming cost V 0 bases and J 2 bases; bases outside gene matches: 1. Germline CDR1 and CDR2: SGHRS and YFSETQ. The CDR3 sequence is 16 residues long.

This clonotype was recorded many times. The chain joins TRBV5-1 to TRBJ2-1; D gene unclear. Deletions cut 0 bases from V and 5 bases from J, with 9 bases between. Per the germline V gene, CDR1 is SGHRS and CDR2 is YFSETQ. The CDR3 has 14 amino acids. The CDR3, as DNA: TGCGCCAGCAGCTTGGCGAACCCCAACAATGAGCAGTTCTTC. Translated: CASSLANPNNEQFF.